The 21 T cell receptor beta chains in this list originate from one sample, sequenced in a study of blood T cell repertoires in COVID-19. Measured with immunoSEQ multiplex PCR; TCRdb has only the in-frame clones, and not every one. Among about 170,000 clones listed, less than 85% were seen once. The sample was PBMCs or T cells enriched from blood (not recorded which). These TCRs come from a middle-aged man who had recovered from COVID-19.

This clone was seen just once. As DNA, the CDR3 is TGTGCCAGCAGAACTACGGGGAAGACCCAGTACTTC. This sequence encodes CASRTTGKTQYF. The J gene is TRBJ2-5, the V gene TRBV6-5, with D possibly matching TRBD2 (5 bases). CDR3 length: 12 residues. Germline V gives CDR1 MNHEY, CDR2 SVGAGI. Trimming left V 6 bases short and J 6 bases short, with 11 bases between.

The chain is built from TRBV5-6 and TRBJ2-7, with 8 nucleotides matching TRBD2. This CDR3 is built from 14 residues. Germline V lookup: CDR1 SGHDT, CDR2 YYEEEE. The V and J ends lost 4 bases and 2 bases, in that order; junction bases with no gene match: 5. The CDR3 spells CASSIPGLAYEQYF. Written as DNA, the CDR3 is TGTGCCAGCAGCATACCGGGACTAGCCTACGAGCAGTACTTC.

The gene calls are TRBV4-1 and TRBJ2-3; 9 bases are a match to TRBD1. CDR3 length equals 16 residues. V trimming: 3 bases; J trimming: 4 bases; junction bases outside the gene matches: 8. From germline, CDR1 is MGHRA and CDR2 YSYEKL. DNA for the CDR3: TGCGCCAGCAGCCAGTTACAGGGGGCGCAGCCAGATACGCAGTATTTT. Amino acid sequence: CASSQLQGAQPDTQYF.

The chain carries TRBV29-1 and TRBJ1-3; D not resolved. CDR3 length equals 16 residues. The V gene lost 7 bases and the J gene lost 0 bases, with 19 bases spanning the gap. From germline, CDR1 is SQVTM and CDR2 ANQGSEA. Here the CDR3 DNA reads TGCAGCGGGGCGACATTTGATATCGTCTCTGGAAACACCATATATTTT. Translation: CSGATFDIVSGNTIYF.

The chain joins TRBV28 to TRBJ1-1; D is perhaps TRBD1 (5 bases). V gave up 5 bases and J gave up 1 base, with 11 bases separating them. Germline V lookup: CDR1 MDHEN, CDR2 SYDVKM. This CDR3 region has 14 residues. The CDR3 loop reads CASSVQVANTEAFF. For the CDR3, the DNA is TGTGCCAGCAGTGTACAGGTGGCGAACACTGAAGCTTTCTTT.

The V call is TRBV7-3, the J call TRBJ2-3, with D uncertain. Deletions cut 8 bases from V and 6 bases from J, with 12 bases between. Per germline, CDR1 SGHTA and CDR2 FQGTGA. CDR3 length equals 12 residues. This CDR3 is CASGSPGDTQYF. CDR3 DNA: TGTGCCAGCGGTTCCCCCGGGGATACGCAGTATTTT.

The chain is built from TRBV27 and TRBJ1-2; 8 nucleotides match TRBD1. The CDR3 is made up of 15 amino acids. Germline values: CDR1 MNHEY, CDR2 SMNVEV (reference sequence). The junction had 10 bases not matched to a gene; V was cut back by 6 bases and J by 4 bases. CDR3 sequence: CASSMDSTGGYGYTF. CDR3 in DNA: TGTGCCAGCAGCATGGATTCTACAGGGGGCTATGGCTACACCTTC.

The chain carries TRBV4-1 and TRBJ1-5, with D perhaps TRBD1 (5 bases). The CDR3 loop spans 17 amino acids. Trimming stripped 3 bases from V and 2 bases from J, with 17 bases between. Per germline, CDR1 MGHRA and CDR2 YSYEKL. CDR3 sequence (DNA): TGCGCCAGCAGCCATTTTTCCCAGGGTTCGGGCAATCAGCCCCAGCATTTT. This gives the protein CASSHFSQGSGNQPQHF.

The chain combines TRBV3-1 (or the pseudogene TRBV3-2) with TRBJ2-2; 11 positions match TRBD2. The ends lost 6 bases at V and 6 bases at J; junction bases unmatched: 6. The CDR3 spans 15 residues. The germline V gene has CDR1 LGHDT and CDR2 YNNKEL (reference sequence). This CDR3 is CASRPTSGVSGELFF. CDR3 nucleotide sequence: TGTGCCAGCAGACCGACTAGCGGGGTATCCGGGGAGCTGTTTTTT.

The chain combines TRBV30 with TRBJ1-2; 7 bases line up with TRBD1. J was trimmed by 4 bases and V by 1 base; bases with no gene match: 6. Germline V gives CDR1 GTSNPN, CDR2 SVGIG (reference sequence). This CDR3 is built from 14 residues. CDR3 amino acids: CAWSANRGFYGYTF. The CDR3 DNA reads as TGTGCCTGGAGTGCAAACAGGGGATTCTATGGCTACACCTTC.

This chain connects TRBV4-3 to TRBJ1-6; the match to TRBD1 covers 10 bases. Germline CDR1 reads LGHNA; CDR2 reads YSLEER. V lost 1 base, J lost 6 bases, and 12 bases stayed unmatched. This CDR3 region has 19 residues. CDR3 protein: CASSQAPPTGTGVNSPLHF. The CDR3 bases are TGCGCCAGCAGCCAAGCCCCCCCCACCGGGACAGGGGTTAATTCACCCCTCCACTTT.

The rearrangement links TRBV28 to TRBJ2-7, with D possibly TRBD2 on 5 matching bases. CDR1 and CDR2 (germline): MDHEN, SYDVKM. CDR3 length equals 16 residues. V lost 0 bases and J 4 bases, leaving 16 bases between the germline ends. This CDR3 is CASSLWSGLNGYEQYF. In DNA, the CDR3 is TGTGCCAGCAGTTTATGGTCGGGATTGAACGGTTACGAGCAGTACTTC.

The chain combines TRBV5-6 with TRBJ2-7, with D uncertain. The ends were cut back, 3 bases at V and 3 bases at J, with 16 bases in the middle. The CDR3 consists of 15 residues. Germline-derived CDR1 and CDR2 are SGHDT and YYEEEE. CDR3 protein: CASSSPLTKDYEQYF. Written as DNA, the CDR3 is TGTGCCAGCAGCTCGCCTCTAACCAAAGACTACGAGCAGTACTTC.

The genes are TRBV2 and TRBJ1-5, with TRBD1 identical over 10 bases. This CDR3 region has 14 residues. After removal of 8 bases from V and 3 bases from J, the junction contained 4 bases not matched to a gene. The germline gives CDR1 SNHLY, CDR2 FYNNEI. The DNA of the CDR3 is TGTGCCAGCGATGGGACAGGGGTCAATCAGCCCCAGCATTTT. Amino acids: CASDGTGVNQPQHF.

The chain combines TRBV3-1 (or the pseudogene TRBV3-2) with TRBJ2-2, with 7 bases lining up with TRBD2. The germline V gene encodes CDR1 LGHDT and CDR2 YNNKEL (reference sequence). The CDR3 consists of 15 residues. J lost 4 bases, V lost 5 bases, and 7 bases had no gene match. CDR3 sequence (DNA): TGTGCCAGCAGCGAGAGTCCTAGCGGCACCGGGGAGCTGTTTTTT. Amino acid sequence: CASSESPSGTGELFF.

This clone was seen more than once but under ten times. The chain employs TRBV7-6 and TRBJ1-3; weak D call: TRBD1 (5 bases). The CDR3 is 17 amino acids. Germline loops: CDR1 SGHVS, CDR2 FNYEAQ. V lost 5 bases and J 0 bases, leaving 17 bases between the germline ends. CDR3 coding DNA: TGTGCCAGCAGCCCCGTTGACAGCAGAGGCTCTGGAAACACCATATATTTT. It encodes CASSPVDSRGSGNTIYF.

This clone came up many times. This chain connects TRBV14 to TRBJ2-5; 7 bases align to TRBD2. V dropped 2 bases and J dropped 5; count of bases not matched to a gene: 8. CDR1 is SGHDN and CDR2 is FVKESK in the germline V gene. This CDR3 has 15 amino acids. The CDR3 here is CASSQTRGVAETQYF. The DNA for the CDR3 is TGTGCCAGCAGCCAAACACGGGGGGTGGCGGAGACCCAGTACTTC.

The chain couples TRBV7-3 to TRBJ2-2; 7 nucleotides align to TRBD2. With 2 bases clipped from V and 3 bases from J, the junction kept 6 bases outside the gene matches. The CDR3 is 16 residues long. Germline CDR1 and CDR2: SGHTA and FQGTGA. The CDR3 loop is CASSLRPGRDTGELFF. The CDR3 DNA sequence: TGTGCCAGCAGCTTACGCCCGGGGAGGGACACCGGGGAGCTGTTTTTT. The whole variable domain, remainder taken from reference TRBV7-3 and TRBJ2-2, is GAGVSQTPSNKVTEKGKYVELRCDPISGHTALYWYRQSLGQGPEFLIYFQGTGAADDSGLPNDRFFAVRPEGSVSTLKIQRTERGDSAVYLCASSLRPGRDTGELFFGEGSRLTVL.

DNA for the CDR3: TGTGCTAGTGGCGGCGGACAGGCGAACACTGAAGCTTTCTTT. Its protein product is CASGGGQANTEAFF. The chain is built from TRBV12-5 and TRBJ1-1, with TRBD1 matching 7 bases. V shed 6 bases, J shed 1 base, and the junction held 5 bases outside the gene matches. Germline assignment: CDR1 LGHNT and CDR2 FRNRAP. The CDR3 covers 14 residues. The full variable domain, in which reference TRBV12-5 and TRBJ1-1 provide the parts outside the CDR3, is DARVTQTPRHKVTEMGQEVTMRCQPILGHNTVFWYRQTMMQGLELLAYFRNRAPLDDSGMPKDRFSAEMPDATLATLKIQPSEPRDSAVYFCASGGGQANTEAFFGQGTRLTVV.

This clone has just a few counts. This rearrangement joins TRBV5-4 to TRBJ2-3, with 8 bases fitting TRBD2. The V segment lost 5 bases and the J segment 5 bases; nucleotides outside the gene matches: 7. Germline V gene data show CDR1 as SGHNT and CDR2 as YYREEE (reference sequence). The CDR3 runs to 14 residues. The CDR3 sequence is CASRVRGGGDTQYF. Written as DNA, the CDR3 is TGTGCCAGCAGGGTTCGGGGGGGCGGAGATACGCAGTATTTT.

The gene calls are TRBV18 and TRBJ1-3; D is ambiguous. The CDR3 has 15 amino acids. Germline lookup yields CDR1 KGHSH and CDR2 LQKENI. Trimming removed 6 bases at V and 0 bases at J, with 12 bases between. The CDR3 nucleotides read TGTGCCAGCTCCCTCGGACTGCGCTCTGGAAACACCATATATTTT. This sequence encodes CASSLGLRSGNTIYF.